These T cell receptor beta chains were read from a single sample in a study of T cells in Graves' hyperthyroidism and ophthalmopathy. Each CDR3 protein is one row after TCRdb ran MiXCR on the multiplex PCR reads. The repertoire holds hundreds of thousands of distinct CDR3 sequences, with under 20% as singletons. Sequencing was done on a sample of blood. These receptors originate from a woman between 25 and 40 years old with Graves' hyperthyroidism. CDR3s include the opening cysteine and the closing phenylalanine or tryptophan. A D gene is named only where the DNA matches it firmly. Rows give clone size only sometimes, using once, few, many, or a class for an expanded clone.

J gene,V gene,clone size,D gene,CDR3 protein,CDR3 DNA
TRBJ1-6,TRBV20-1,few,.,CSARGSNSPLHF,TGCAGTGCACGGGGTTCTAATTCACCCCTCCACTTT
TRBJ1-1,TRBV19,.,TRBD1,CASTGTGGSNTEAFF,TGTGCCAGTACCGGGACAGGGGGTTCGAACACTGAAGCTTTCTTT
TRBJ2-3,TRBV20-1,few,TRBD2,CSARGPGGPQYF,TGCAGTGCTAGAGGCCCGGGAGGCCCTCAGTATTTT
TRBJ2-3,TRBV6-1,many,.,CASRWTTTDTQYF,TGTGCCAGCAGATGGACTACCACAGATACGCAGTATTTT
TRBJ2-5,TRBV7-9,many,.,CASSLWGDGETQYF,TGTGCCAGCAGCTTATGGGGAGACGGGGAGACCCAGTACTTC
TRBJ2-1,TRBV12-3/TRBV12-4,many,TRBD2,CASSSMVAGGGEQFF,TGTGCCAGCAGTTCGATGGTAGCGGGAGGGGGTGAGCAGTTCTTC
TRBJ1-1,TRBV7-2,few,.,CASSLEGSRNTEAFF,TGTGCCAGCAGCTTAGAAGGGAGTCGGAACACTGAAGCTTTCTTT
TRBJ1-5,TRBV6-2/TRBV6-3,many,TRBD1,CASRDGTGNQPQHF,TGTGCCAGCAGAGACGGGACAGGCAATCAGCCCCAGCATTTT
TRBJ2-5,TRBV2,.,TRBD2,CASSEMGLAGSETQYF,TGTGCCAGCAGTGAGATGGGACTAGCGGGGTCAGAGACCCAGTACTTC
TRBJ2-7,TRBV12-3/TRBV12-4,many,TRBD1,CASSLALYRGIPYEQYF,TGTGCCAGCAGTTTAGCGCTGTACAGGGGGATTCCCTACGAGCAGTACTTC
TRBJ1-4,TRBV6-6,many,.,CASSYSGGTNEKLFF,TGTGCCAGCAGTTACTCTGGGGGGACTAATGAAAAACTGTTTTTT
TRBJ2-7,TRBV6-1,many,TRBD2,CASSPLTSGSREQYF,TGTGCCAGCAGTCCGTTGACTAGCGGGAGCCGCGAGCAGTACTTC
TRBJ2-1,TRBV20-1,many,.,CSGPTYNEQFF,TGCAGTGGTCCAACCTACAATGAGCAGTTCTTC
TRBJ2-5,TRBV24-1,many,TRBD1,CATSDVTGWETQYF,TGTGCCACCAGTGATGTGACAGGGTGGGAGACCCAGTACTTC
TRBJ2-1,TRBV4-1,few,.,CASSSPPPLPGAYNEQFF,TGCGCCAGCAGCTCGCCCCCCCCCCTCCCCGGGGCGTACAATGAGCAGTTCTTC
TRBJ1-4,TRBV18,few,.,CASSPRDLTTNEKLFF,TGTGCCAGCTCACCGAGGGACCTTACAACTAATGAAAAACTGTTTTTT
TRBJ2-7,TRBV6-2/TRBV6-3,many,TRBD1,CASSLDRGLEQYF,TGTGCCAGCAGTTTGGACAGGGGTCTCGAGCAGTACTTC
TRBJ2-3,TRBV27,many,.,CASSLTGVLNPWRSDTQYF,TGTGCCAGCAGTTTGACCGGGGTCCTTAACCCTTGGCGGTCAGATACGCAGTATTTT
TRBJ2-7,TRBV18,few,TRBD1,CASSLYRDRGYEQYF,TGTGCCAGCTCACTATACCGGGACAGGGGTTACGAGCAGTACTTC
TRBJ2-5,TRBV5-4,few,.,CASSQGPRGETQYF,TGTGCCAGCAGCCAGGGACCCAGGGGAGAGACCCAGTACTTC
TRBJ2-7,TRBV6-5,.,TRBD1,CASSLIGWTGGYEQYF,TGTGCCAGCAGTTTGATTGGGTGGACAGGGGGCTACGAGCAGTACTTC
TRBJ1-2,TRBV20-1,many,TRBD1,CSASTGAGKDGYTF,TGCAGTGCTAGCACAGGGGCGGGGAAAGATGGCTACACCTTC
TRBJ1-5,TRBV28,few,.,CASSYRVGSQNQPQHF,TGTGCCAGCAGTTACAGGGTTGGTTCGCAAAATCAGCCCCAGCATTTT
TRBJ2-1,TRBV28,many,.,CASDGPYNSYNEQFF,TGTGCCAGCGATGGCCCGTACAACTCCTACAATGAGCAGTTCTTC
TRBJ2-1,TRBV4-2,.,.,CASSQDLGGRPSYNEQFF,TGTGCCAGCAGCCAAGATTTAGGGGGGAGGCCTTCATACAATGAGCAGTTCTTC
TRBJ1-2,TRBV28,once,.,CVSSLTRDKGRHGYTF,TGTGTCAGCAGTCTCACCCGGGACAAGGGGCGTCATGGCTACACCTTC
TRBJ2-7,TRBV5-1,many,.,CASSLVADLYEQYF,TGCGCCAGCAGCTTGGTGGCAGACCTCTACGAGCAGTACTTC
TRBJ2-7,TRBV27,.,.,CASRLKTGAYEQYF,TGTGCCAGCCGTTTGAAAACGGGAGCCTACGAGCAGTACTTC
TRBJ2-1,TRBV9,.,TRBD1,CASSVGGQTNNEQFF,TGTGCCAGCAGCGTAGGGGGACAGACAAACAATGAGCAGTTCTTC